This TCR beta chain was identified during a study of CD8+ T cells in alopecia areata. The sequencing template was cDNA reverse transcribed from extracted RNA. Using immunoSEQ multiplex PCR, the repertoire was profiled, and TCRdb retains in-frame clones only, with some absent. In the table there are some 200,000 clones, 45% to 70% of which are singletons. The CDR3 loop spans 12 amino acids. V gave up 4 bases and J gave up 8 bases, with 12 bases separating them. Germline CDR1 and CDR2: SGHNT and YYREEE (reference sequence). The chain employs TRBV5-4 and TRBJ1-2; tentatively, D is TRBD1 (6 bases). The sequenced sample consisted of CD8+ T cells sorted from blood. The sequence was obtained from a human donor in good health. Here the CDR3 reads CASSTGQWGYTF. In DNA, the CDR3 is TGTGCCAGCAGCACCGGACAGTGGGGCTACACCTTC.